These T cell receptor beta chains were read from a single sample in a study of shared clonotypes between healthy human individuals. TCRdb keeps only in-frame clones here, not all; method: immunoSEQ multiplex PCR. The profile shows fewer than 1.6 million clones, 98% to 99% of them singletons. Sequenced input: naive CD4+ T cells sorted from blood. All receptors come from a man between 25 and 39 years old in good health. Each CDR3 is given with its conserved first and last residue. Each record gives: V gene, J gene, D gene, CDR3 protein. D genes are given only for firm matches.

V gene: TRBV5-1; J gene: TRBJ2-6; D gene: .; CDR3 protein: CASSLDVPSGANVLTF
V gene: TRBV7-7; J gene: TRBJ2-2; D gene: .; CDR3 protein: CASSHDVGAGELFF
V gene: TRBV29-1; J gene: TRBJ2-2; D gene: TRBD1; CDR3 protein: CSVTGQVTTGELFF
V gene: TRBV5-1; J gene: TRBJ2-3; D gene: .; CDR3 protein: CASSPGGWTDTQYF
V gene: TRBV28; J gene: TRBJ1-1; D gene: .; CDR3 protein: CASSPMYEGTEAFF
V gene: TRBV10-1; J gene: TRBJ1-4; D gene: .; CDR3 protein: CASLGVGRRNEKLFF
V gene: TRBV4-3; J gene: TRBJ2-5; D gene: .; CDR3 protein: CASSQESRGRETQYF
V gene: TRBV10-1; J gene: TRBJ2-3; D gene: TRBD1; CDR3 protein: CASSKQQGLSDTQYF
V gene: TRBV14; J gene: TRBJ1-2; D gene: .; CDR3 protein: CASSQGRSREGYTF
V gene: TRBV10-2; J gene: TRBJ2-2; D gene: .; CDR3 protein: CASIKGKGAGELFF
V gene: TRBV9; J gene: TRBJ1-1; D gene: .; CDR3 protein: CATYQGSSFF
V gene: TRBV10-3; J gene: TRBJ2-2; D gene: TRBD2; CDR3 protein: CAISKRDADTGELFF
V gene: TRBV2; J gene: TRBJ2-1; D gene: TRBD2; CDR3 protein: CASRSGLAGRGFF
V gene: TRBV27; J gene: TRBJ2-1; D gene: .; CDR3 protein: CASSLFLASDEQFF
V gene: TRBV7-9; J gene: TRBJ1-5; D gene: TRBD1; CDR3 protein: CASSLGQGNQPQHF
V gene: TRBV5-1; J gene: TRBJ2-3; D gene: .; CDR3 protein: CASSLDTGSDTQYF
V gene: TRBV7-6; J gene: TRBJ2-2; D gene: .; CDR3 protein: CASSFFRDTGELFF
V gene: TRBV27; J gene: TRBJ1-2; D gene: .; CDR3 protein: CASALGGGSYGYTF
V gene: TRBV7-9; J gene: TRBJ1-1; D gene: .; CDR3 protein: CASSTQPNTEAFF
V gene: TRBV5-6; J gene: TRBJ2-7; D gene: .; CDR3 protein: CASSPSTNAKGEQYF
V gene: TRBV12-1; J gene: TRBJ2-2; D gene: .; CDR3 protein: CASSLGPGRGRHLANTGELFF
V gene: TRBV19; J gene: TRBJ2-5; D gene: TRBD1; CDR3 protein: CASSGTGSQETQYF
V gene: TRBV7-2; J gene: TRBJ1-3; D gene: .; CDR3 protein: CASSFGTTGNTIYF
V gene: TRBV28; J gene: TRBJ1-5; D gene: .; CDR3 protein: CASSLTVGTPSNQPQHF
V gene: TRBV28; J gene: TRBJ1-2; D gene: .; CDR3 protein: CASSLRDGAGGYTF
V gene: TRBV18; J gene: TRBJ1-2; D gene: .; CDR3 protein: CASSPPGQTTWGYTF
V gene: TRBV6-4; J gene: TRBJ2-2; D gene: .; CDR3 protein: CASSPTVPGELFF
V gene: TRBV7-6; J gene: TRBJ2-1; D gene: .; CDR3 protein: CASSLRTGWDNEQFF
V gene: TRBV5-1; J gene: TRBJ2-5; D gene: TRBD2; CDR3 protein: CASSRLAGAQETQYF
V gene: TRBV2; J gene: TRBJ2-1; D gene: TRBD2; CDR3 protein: CASMRTSGYNEQFF
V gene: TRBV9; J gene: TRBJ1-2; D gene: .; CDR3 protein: CASSLGGWGPNYGYTF
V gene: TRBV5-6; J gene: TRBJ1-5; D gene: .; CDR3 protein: CASSLWGVSNQPQHF
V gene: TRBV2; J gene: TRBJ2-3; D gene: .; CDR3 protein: CASSDRADTQYF
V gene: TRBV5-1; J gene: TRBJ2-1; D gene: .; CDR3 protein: CASSLVGGEQFF
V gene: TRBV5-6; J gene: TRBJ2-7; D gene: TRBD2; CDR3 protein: CASSLTGLAGFTYEQYF
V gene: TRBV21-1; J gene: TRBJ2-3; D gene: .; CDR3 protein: CASSKNLGQGDTQYF
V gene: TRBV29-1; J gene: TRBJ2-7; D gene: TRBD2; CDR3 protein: CSVDGLAAAGEQYF
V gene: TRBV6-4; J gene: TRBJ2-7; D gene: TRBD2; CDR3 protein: CASSATSGSYEQYF
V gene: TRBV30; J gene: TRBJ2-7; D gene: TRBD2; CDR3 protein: CAWIPGLAGGHEQYF
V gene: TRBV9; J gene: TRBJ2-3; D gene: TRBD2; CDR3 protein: CASSVTSESDTQYF
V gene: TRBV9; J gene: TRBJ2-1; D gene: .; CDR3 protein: CASSVGGRGHNEQFF
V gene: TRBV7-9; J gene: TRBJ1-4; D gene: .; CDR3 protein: CASSLGQRNLPEKLFF
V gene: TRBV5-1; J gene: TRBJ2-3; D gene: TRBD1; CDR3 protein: CASSQRPGQAVSDTQYF
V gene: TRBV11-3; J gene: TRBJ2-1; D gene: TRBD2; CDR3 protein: CASSFATSGRYNEQFF
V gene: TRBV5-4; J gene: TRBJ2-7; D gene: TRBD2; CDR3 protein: CASSKGLAGIGYEQYF
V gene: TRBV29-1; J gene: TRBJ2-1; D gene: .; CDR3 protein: CSVTPSLGTISNNEQFF
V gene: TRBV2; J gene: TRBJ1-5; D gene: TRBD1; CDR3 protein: CASSEGDRWKYQPQHF